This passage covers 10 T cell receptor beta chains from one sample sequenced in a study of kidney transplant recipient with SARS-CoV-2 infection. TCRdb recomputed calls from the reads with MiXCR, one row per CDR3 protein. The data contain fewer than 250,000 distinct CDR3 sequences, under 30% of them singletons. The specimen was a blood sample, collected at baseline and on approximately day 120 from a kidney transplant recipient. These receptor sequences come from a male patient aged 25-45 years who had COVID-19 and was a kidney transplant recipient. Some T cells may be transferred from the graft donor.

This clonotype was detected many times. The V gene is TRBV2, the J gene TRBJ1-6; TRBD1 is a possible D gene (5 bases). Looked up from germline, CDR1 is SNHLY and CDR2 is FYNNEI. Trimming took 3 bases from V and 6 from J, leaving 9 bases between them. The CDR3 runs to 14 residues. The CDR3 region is CASSERQSNSPLHF. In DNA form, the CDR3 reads TGTGCCAGCAGTGAGCGACAGAGTAATTCACCCCTCCACTTT.

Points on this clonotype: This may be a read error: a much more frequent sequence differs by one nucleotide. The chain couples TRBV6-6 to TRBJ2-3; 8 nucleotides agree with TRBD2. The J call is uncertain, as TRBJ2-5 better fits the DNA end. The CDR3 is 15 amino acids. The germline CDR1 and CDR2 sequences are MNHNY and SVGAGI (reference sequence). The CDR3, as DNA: TGTGCCAGCAGTCAAGGGACTAGGGGGGAAGAGGCCCAGTACTTC. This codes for CASSQGTRGEEAQYF.

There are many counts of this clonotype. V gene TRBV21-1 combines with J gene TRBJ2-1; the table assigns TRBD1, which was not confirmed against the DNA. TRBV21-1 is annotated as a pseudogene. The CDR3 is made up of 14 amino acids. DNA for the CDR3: TGTGCCAGCAGCAAAGCCGGGGGAAACAATGAGCAGTTCTTC. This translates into CASSKAGGNNEQFF.

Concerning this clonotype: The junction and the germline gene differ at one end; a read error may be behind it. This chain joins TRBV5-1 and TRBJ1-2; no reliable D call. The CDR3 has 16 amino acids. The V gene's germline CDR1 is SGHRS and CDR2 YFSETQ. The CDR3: CTSLHGSVRKTYGYTF. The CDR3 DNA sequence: TGCACCAGCTTGCATGGATCGGTTCGAAAGACCTATGGCTACACCTTC.

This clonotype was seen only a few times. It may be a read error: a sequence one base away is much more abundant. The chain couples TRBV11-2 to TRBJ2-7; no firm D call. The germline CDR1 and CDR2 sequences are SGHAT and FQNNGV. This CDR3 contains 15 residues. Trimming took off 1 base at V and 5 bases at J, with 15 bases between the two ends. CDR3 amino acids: CASSLVTDFGHEQYF. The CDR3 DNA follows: TGTGCCAGCAGCTTAGTAACGGATTTCGGCCACGAGCAGTACTTC.

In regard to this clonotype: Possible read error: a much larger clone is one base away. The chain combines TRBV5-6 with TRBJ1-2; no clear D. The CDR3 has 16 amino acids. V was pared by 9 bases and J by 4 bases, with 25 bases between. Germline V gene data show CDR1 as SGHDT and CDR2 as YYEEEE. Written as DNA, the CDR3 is TGTGCCAACAAGACGGTCAATAGTCGAAAGACCTATGGCTACACCTTC. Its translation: CANKTVNSRKTYGYTF.

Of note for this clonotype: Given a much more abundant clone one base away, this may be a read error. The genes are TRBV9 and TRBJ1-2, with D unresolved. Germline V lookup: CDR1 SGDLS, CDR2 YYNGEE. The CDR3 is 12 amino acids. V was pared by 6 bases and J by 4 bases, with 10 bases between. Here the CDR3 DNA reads TGTGCCAGCAACGCCGGTGGCTATGGCTACACCTTC. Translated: CASNAGGYGYTF.

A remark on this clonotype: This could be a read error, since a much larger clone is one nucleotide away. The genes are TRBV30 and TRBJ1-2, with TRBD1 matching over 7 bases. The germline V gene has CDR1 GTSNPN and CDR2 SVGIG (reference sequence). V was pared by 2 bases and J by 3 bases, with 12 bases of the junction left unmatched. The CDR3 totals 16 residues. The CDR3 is CAWSLGGQEAYYGYTF. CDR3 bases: TGTGCCTGGAGTCTGGGTGGACAGGAGGCTTACTATGGCTACACCTTC.

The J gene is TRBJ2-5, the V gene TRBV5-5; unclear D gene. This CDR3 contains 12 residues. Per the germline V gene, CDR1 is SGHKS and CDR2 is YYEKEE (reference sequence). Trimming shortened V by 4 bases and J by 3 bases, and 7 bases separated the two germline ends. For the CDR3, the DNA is TGTGCCAGCAGCCGGACGGAAGAGACCCAGTACTTC. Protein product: CASSRTEETQYF.

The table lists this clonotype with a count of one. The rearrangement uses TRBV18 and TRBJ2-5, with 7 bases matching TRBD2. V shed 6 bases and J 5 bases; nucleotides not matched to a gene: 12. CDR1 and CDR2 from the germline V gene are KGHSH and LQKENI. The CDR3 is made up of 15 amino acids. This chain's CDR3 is CASSSDLAGEETQYF. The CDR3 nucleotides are TGTGCCAGCTCCTCAGATCTCGCGGGAGAGGAGACCCAGTACTTC.